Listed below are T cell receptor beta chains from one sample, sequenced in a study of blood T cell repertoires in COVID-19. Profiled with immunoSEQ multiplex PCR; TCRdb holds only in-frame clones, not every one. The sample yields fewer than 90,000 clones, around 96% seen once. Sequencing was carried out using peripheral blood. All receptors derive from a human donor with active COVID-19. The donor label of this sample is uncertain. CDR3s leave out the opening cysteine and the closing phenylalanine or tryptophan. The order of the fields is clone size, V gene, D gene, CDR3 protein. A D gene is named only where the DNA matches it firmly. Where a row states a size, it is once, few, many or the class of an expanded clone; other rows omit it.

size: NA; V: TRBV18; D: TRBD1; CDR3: ASSAGTGSNLGGYT
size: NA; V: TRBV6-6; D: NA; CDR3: ASMVGGTDTQY
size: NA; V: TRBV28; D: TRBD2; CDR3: ATAGSSSGRGADTQY
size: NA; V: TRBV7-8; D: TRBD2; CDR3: ASSSSGGAQLYNEQF
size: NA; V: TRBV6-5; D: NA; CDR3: ASSQRTASGNTIY
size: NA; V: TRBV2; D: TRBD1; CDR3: ASSGGDRGEKLF
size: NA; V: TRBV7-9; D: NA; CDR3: ASSRITGVLISGANVLT
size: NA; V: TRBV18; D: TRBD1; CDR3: ASSLSGQGVSEQY
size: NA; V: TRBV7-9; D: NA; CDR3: ASSLQGTNEKLF
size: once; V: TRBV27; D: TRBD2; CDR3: ASSVSRGTGELF
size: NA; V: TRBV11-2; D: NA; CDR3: ASSPFGTSPYEQY
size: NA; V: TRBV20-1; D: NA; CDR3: SARKGVEAF
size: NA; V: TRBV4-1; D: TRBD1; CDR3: ASSPNRGSTTSSGNTIY
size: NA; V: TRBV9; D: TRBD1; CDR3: ASSTRQGWAGELF
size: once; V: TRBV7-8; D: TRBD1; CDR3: ASSLTARRGNFNEQF
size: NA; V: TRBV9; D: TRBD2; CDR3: ASSVVPGGLQETQY